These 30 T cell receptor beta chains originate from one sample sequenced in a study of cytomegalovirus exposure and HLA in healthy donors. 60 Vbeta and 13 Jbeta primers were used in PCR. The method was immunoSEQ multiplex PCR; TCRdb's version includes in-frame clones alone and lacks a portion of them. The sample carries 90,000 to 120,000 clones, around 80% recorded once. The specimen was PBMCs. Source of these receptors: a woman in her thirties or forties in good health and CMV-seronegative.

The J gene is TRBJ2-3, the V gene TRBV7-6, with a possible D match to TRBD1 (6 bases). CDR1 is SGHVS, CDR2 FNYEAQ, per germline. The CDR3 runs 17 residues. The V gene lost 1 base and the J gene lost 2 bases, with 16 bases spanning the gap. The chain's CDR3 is CASSLGTAAEATDTQYF. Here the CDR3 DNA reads TGTGCCAGCAGCTTAGGGACAGCGGCGGAAGCCACAGATACGCAGTATTTT.

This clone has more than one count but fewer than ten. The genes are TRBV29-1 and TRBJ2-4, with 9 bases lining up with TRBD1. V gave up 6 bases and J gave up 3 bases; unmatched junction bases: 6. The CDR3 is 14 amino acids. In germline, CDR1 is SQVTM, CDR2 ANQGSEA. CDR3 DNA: TGCAGCGTGGGGGACAGGGAGAACAAAAACATTCAGTACTTC. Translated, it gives CSVGDRENKNIQYF.

Written as DNA, the CDR3 is TGTGCCATCAGTGAGTCGGGCCTTTACAATGAGCAGTTCTTC. Its protein product is CAISESGLYNEQFF. This chain links TRBV10-3 with TRBJ2-1; D call uncertain. Germline lookup yields CDR1 ENHRY and CDR2 SYGVKD. V shed 0 bases and J shed 4 bases, with 7 bases lying between them. The CDR3 consists of 14 residues.

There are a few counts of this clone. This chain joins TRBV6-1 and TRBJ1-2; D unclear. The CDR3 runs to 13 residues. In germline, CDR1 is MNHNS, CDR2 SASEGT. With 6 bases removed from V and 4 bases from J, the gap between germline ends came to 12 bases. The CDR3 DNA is TGTGCCAGCAGCCCCCTGTGGGCCTATGGCTACACCTTC. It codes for CASSPLWAYGYTF.

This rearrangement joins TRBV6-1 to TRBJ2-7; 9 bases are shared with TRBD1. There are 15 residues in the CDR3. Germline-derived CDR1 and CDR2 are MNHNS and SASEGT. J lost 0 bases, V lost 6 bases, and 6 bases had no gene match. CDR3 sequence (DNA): TGTGCCAGCAGAGCCCGGGACAGGGTCTCCTACGAGCAGTACTTC. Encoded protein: CASRARDRVSYEQYF.

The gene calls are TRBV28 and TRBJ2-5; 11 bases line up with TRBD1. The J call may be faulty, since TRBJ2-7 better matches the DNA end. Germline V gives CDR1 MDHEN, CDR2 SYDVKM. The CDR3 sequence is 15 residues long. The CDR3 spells CASSLSGTGGNEQYF. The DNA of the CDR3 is TGTGCCAGCAGTTTAAGTGGGACAGGGGGGAACGAGCAGTACTTC.

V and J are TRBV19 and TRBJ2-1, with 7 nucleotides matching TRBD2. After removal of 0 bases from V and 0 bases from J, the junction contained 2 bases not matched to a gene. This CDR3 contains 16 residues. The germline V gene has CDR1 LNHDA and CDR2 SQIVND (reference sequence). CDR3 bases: TGTGCCAGTAGTATAGATCGCGGGAGCTCCTACAATGAGCAGTTCTTC. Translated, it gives CASSIDRGSSYNEQFF.

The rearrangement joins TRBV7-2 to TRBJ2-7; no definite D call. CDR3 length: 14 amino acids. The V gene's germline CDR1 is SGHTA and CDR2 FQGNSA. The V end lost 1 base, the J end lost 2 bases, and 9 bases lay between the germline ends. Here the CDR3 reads CASSLEAGPYEQYF. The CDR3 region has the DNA TGTGCCAGCAGCTTAGAGGCAGGCCCCTACGAGCAGTACTTC.

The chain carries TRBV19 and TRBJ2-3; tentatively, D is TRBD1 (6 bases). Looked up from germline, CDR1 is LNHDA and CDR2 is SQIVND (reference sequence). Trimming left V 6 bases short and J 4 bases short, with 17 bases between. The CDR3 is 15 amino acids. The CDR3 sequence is CASSRQEGAADTQYF. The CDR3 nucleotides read TGTGCCAGTAGCCGACAGGAAGGGGCGGCAGATACGCAGTATTTT.

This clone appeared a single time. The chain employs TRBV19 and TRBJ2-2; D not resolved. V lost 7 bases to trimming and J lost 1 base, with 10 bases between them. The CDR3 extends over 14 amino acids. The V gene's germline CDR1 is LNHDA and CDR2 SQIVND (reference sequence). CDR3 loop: CASKITGNTGELFF. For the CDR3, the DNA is TGTGCCAGTAAGATTACTGGGAACACCGGGGAGCTGTTTTTT.

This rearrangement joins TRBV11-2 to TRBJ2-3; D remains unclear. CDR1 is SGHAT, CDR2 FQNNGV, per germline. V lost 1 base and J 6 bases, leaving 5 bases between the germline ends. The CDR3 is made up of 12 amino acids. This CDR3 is CASSLGSDTQYF. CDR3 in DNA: TGTGCCAGCAGCTTAGGGAGCGATACGCAGTATTTT.

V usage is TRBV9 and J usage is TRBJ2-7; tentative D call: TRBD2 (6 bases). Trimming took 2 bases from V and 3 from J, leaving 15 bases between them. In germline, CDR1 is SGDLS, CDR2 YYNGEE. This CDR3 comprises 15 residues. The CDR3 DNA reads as TGTGCCAGCAGCGTGGGGAGCGGGCATGGCTACGAGCAGTACTTC. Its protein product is CASSVGSGHGYEQYF.

The DNA of the CDR3 is TGCGCCAGCAGCCAAGAGACAGGGGTCTACGAGCAGTACTTC. As protein: CASSQETGVYEQYF. The chain has TRBV4-1 and TRBJ2-7; 8 bases are shared with TRBD1. CDR3 length equals 14 residues. Germline V gives CDR1 MGHRA, CDR2 YSYEKL. J gave up 3 bases and V 0 bases, and 1 base lay outside the gene matches.

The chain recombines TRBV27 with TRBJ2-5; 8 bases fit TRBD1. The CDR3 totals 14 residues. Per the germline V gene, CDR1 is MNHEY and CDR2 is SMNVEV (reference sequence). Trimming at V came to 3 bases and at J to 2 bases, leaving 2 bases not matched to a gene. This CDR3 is CASSFRGRQETQYF. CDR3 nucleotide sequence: TGTGCCAGCAGTTTCAGGGGGCGGCAAGAGACCCAGTACTTC.

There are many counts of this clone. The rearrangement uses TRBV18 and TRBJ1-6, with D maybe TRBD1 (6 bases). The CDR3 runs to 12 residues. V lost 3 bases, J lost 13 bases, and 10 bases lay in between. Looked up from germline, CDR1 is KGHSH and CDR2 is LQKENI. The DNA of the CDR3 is TGTGCCAGCTCACCTACAGGGTCGCCCCTCCACTTT. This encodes CASSPTGSPLHF. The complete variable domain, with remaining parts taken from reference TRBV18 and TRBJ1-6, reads NAGVMQNPRHLVRRRGQEARLRCSPMKGHSHVYWYRQLPEEGLKFMVYLQKENIIDESGMPKERFSAEFPKEGPSILRIQQVVRGDSAAYFCASSPTGSPLHFGNGTRLTVT.

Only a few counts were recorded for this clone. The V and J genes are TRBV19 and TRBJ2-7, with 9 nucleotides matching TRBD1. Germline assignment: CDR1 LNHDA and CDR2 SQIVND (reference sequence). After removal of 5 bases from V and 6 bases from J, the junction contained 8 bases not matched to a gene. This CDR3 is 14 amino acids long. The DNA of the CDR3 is TGTGCCAGTAGTGTGGGGGACAGGGCGGCCGAGCAGTACTTC. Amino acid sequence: CASSVGDRAAEQYF.

The CDR3 sequence: CASSERHDYEQYF. In nucleotides, the CDR3 is TGTGCCAGCAGTGAACGACATGACTACGAGCAGTACTTC. The chain recombines TRBV6-5 with TRBJ2-7; no reliable D call. V lost 5 bases, J lost 3 bases, and 11 bases lay in between. Germline V gene lookup returns CDR1 MNHEY and CDR2 SVGAGI. This CDR3 spans 13 amino acids.

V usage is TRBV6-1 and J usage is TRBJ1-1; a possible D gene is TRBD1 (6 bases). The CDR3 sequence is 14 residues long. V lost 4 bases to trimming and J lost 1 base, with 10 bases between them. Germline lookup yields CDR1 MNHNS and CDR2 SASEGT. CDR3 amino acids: CASSVNRENTEAFF. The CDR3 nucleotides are TGTGCCAGCAGTGTCAACAGGGAGAACACTGAAGCTTTCTTT.

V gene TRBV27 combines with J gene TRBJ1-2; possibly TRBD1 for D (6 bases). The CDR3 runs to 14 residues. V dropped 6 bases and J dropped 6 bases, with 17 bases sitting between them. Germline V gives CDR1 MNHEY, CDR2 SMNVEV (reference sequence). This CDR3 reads CASRNSGVQDGYTF. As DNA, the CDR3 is TGTGCCAGCAGAAACTCAGGGGTTCAGGATGGCTACACCTTC.

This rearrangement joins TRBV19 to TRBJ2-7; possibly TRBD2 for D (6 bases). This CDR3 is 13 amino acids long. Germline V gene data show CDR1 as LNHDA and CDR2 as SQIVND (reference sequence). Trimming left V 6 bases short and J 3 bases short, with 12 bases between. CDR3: CASRAEGRYEQYF. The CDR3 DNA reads TGTGCCAGTAGGGCGGAGGGGCGCTACGAGCAGTACTTC.

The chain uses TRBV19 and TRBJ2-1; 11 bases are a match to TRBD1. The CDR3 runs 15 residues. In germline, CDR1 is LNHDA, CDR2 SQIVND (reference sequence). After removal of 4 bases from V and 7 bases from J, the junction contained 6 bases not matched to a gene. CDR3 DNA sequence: TGTGCCAGTAGTAAACCGGGACAGGGGGGTAATGAGCAGTTCTTC. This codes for CASSKPGQGGNEQFF.

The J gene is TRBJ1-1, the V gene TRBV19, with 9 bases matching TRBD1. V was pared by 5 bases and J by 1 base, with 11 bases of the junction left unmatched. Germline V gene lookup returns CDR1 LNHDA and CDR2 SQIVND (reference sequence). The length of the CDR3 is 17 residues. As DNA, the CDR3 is TGTGCCAGTAGTCCCCGCCCACAGGGGGCTGGGAACACTGAAGCTTTCTTT. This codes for CASSPRPQGAGNTEAFF.

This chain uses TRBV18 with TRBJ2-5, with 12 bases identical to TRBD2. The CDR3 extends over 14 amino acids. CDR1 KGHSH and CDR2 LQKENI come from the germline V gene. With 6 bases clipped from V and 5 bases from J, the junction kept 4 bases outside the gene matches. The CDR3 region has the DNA TGTGCCAGCTCGACTAGCGGGAGCGGGGAGACCCAGTACTTC. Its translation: CASSTSGSGETQYF.

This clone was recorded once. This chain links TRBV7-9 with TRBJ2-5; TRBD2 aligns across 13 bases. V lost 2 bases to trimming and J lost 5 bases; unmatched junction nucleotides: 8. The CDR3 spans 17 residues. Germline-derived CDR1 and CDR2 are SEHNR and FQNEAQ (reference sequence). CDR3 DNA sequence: TGTGCCAGCAGCTTACGCGGACTAGCGGGAGTACGGGAGACCCAGTACTTC. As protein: CASSLRGLAGVRETQYF.

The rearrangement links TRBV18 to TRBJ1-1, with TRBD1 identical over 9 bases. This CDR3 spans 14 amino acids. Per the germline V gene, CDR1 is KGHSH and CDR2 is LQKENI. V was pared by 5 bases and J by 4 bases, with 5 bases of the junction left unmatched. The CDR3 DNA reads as TGTGCCAGCTCAAGGGGACAGGGTGGCACTGAAGCTTTCTTT. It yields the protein CASSRGQGGTEAFF.

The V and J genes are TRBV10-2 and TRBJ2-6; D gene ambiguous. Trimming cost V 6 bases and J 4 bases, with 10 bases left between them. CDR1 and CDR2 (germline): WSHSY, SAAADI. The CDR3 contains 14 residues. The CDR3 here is CASRTFTGANVLTF. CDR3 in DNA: TGCGCCAGCAGAACATTCACCGGGGCCAACGTCCTGACTTTC.

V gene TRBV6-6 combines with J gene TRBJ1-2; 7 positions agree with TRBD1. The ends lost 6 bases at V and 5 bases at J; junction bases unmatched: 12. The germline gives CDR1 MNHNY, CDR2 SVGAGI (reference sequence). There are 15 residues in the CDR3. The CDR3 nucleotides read TGTGCCAGCAGGCCTCTAACAGGGGAAGGATATGGCTACACCTTC. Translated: CASRPLTGEGYGYTF.

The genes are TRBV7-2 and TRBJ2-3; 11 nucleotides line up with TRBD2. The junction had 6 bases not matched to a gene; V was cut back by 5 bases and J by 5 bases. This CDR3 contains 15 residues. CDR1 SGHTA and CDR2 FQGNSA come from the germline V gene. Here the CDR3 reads CASSILAGVGDTQYF. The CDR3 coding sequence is TGTGCCAGCAGCATACTAGCGGGGGTGGGAGATACGCAGTATTTT. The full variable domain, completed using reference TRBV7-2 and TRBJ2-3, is GAGVSQSPSNKVTEKGKDVELRCDPISGHTALYWYRQSLGQGLEFLIYFQGNSAPDKSGLPSDRFSAERTGGSVSTLTIQRTQQEDSAVYLCASSILAGVGDTQYFGPGTRLTVL.

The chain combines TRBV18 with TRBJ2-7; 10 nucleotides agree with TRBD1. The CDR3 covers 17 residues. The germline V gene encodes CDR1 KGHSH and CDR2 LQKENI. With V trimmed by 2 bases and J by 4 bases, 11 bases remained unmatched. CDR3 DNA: TGTGCCAGCTCACCATCAATTATCCGGGACAGGGGATACGAGCAGTACTTC. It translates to CASSPSIIRDRGYEQYF.

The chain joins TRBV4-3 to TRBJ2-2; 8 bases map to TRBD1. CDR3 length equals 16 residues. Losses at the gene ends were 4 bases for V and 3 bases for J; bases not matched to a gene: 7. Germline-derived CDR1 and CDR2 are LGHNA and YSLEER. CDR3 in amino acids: CASSLSIQGDTGELFF. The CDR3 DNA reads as TGCGCCAGCAGCCTTTCGATACAGGGGGACACCGGGGAGCTGTTTTTT.